The 6 T cell receptor beta chains below all came from one sample that was sequenced in a study of blood T cell repertoires in COVID-19. Sequenced by immunoSEQ multiplex PCR; TCRdb stores in-frame clones only, minus some. The sample has approximately 100,000 clones, 80% to 90% seen once. The material sequenced was PBMCs or T cells enriched from blood (not recorded which). These receptors came from a woman aged 45-59 years who had recovered from COVID-19.

V gene TRBV14 combines with J gene TRBJ2-2; TRBD1 might be the D (5 bases). Deletions cut 2 bases from V and 1 base from J, with 11 bases between. Germline assignment: CDR1 SGHDN and CDR2 FVKESK. There are 16 residues in the CDR3. In nucleotides, the CDR3 is TGTGCCAGCAGCCAACAGGGTTGGGGGAACACCGGGGAGCTGTTTTTT. This translates into CASSQQGWGNTGELFF.

The gene calls are TRBV19 and TRBJ1-2; 8 positions agree with TRBD1. Germline loops: CDR1 LNHDA, CDR2 SQIVND (reference sequence). V was pared by 6 bases and J by 7 bases, with 4 bases of the junction left unmatched. This CDR3 region has 12 residues. The CDR3 protein is CASRTGVSGYTF. The CDR3 nucleotides read TGTGCCAGTAGGACAGGGGTCTCTGGCTACACCTTC. The full variable domain, in which reference TRBV19 and TRBJ1-2 provide the parts outside the CDR3, is DGGITQSPKYLFRKEGQNVTLSCEQNLNHDAMYWYRQDPGQGLRLIYYSQIVNDFQKGDIAEGYSVSREKKESFPLTVTSAQKNPTAFYLCASRTGVSGYTFGSGTRLTVV.

The chain is built from TRBV18 and TRBJ1-5; weak D call: TRBD1 (6 bases). Trimming took off 0 bases at V and 6 bases at J, with 6 bases between the two ends. Germline-derived CDR1 and CDR2 are KGHSH and LQKENI. The CDR3 runs 13 residues. CDR3 amino acids: CASSPPGAQPQHF. DNA for the CDR3: TGTGCCAGCTCACCACCGGGGGCTCAGCCCCAGCATTTT.

V is TRBV7-9 and J is TRBJ2-5, with 11 bases that match TRBD1. With 5 bases clipped from V and 4 bases from J, the junction kept 3 bases outside the gene matches. From germline, CDR1 is SEHNR and CDR2 FQNEAQ (reference sequence). The CDR3 sequence is 14 residues long. CDR3 DNA sequence: TGTGCCAGCAGCCCAGGACAGGGGGCAGAGACCCAGTACTTC. Translation: CASSPGQGAETQYF.

The chain uses TRBV30 and TRBJ1-5; D is undetermined. The CDR3 sequence is 12 residues long. V was clipped by 1 base and J by 6 bases, with 7 bases between them. Germline values: CDR1 GTSNPN, CDR2 SVGIG (reference sequence). CDR3 region: CAWSDGVQPQHF. CDR3 nucleotides: TGTGCCTGGAGTGACGGGGTTCAGCCCCAGCATTTT.

The chain joins TRBV28 to TRBJ1-5; 10 bases align to TRBD1. V trimming: 7 bases; J trimming: 3 bases; junction bases outside the gene matches: 6. Germline V gene sequence: CDR1 MDHEN, CDR2 SYDVKM. The CDR3 runs 15 residues. This chain's CDR3 is CASIRQGALNQPQHF. As DNA, the CDR3 is TGTGCCAGCATAAGACAGGGGGCCCTCAATCAGCCCCAGCATTTT. Full variable domain (missing parts from reference TRBV28 and TRBJ1-5): DVKVTQSSRYLVKRTGEKVFLECVQDMDHENMFWYRQDPGLGLRLIYFSYDVKMKEKGDIPEGYSVSREKKERFSLILESASTNQTSMYLCASIRQGALNQPQHFGDGTRLSIL.